One T cell receptor beta chain is described in this entry. The V and J ends lost 5 bases and 3 bases respectively, with 8 bases between them. The CDR3 is 13 amino acids. Germline lookup yields CDR1 SGHTA and CDR2 FQGTGA. The sample belongs to a study of blood T cell repertoires in COVID-19. Looking at the study overall: There were acute and convalescent COVID-19 samples, and they came from the United States, Italy and Spain. From T cells, B-cell-depleted T cells, or PBMCs came the material, which was cDNA or gDNA.

Under the authors' procedure: How many nucleated cells were present was estimated from reference gene primer amplification. Measured with immunoSEQ multiplex PCR; TCRdb has only the in-frame clones, and not every one. That table supplies the V and J calls and clone size; D and trimming were determined from the DNA. The sample has 35,000 to 45,000 clones; more than 70% are singletons. Sequencing used peripheral blood. This receptor was taken from a human donor in a cohort sampled during active COVID-19. This sequence joins TRBV7-3 and TRBJ2-1; no clear D. The CDR3 loop is CASSPNGYNEQFF. CDR3 nucleotide sequence: TGTGCCAGCAGCCCCAACGGCTACAATGAGCAGTTCTTC. The full variable domain, its missing parts supplied by reference TRBV7-3 and TRBJ2-1, is GAGVSQTPSNKVTEKGKYVELRCDPISGHTALYWYRQSLGQGPEFLIYFQGTGAADDSGLPNDRFFAVRPEGSVSTLKIQRTERGDSAVYLCASSPNGYNEQFFGPGTRLTVL.